The clone carrying this T cell receptor beta chain came up many times. Its specificity is unknown. Molecular barcoded adaptors covering alpha/delta and beta/gamma chains were used on around 370 ng RNA. One entry per CDR3 protein, called by TCRdb with MiXCR from the reads. This repertoire shows around 60,000 distinct CDR3 sequences, approximately 19% found once; its top ten account for about 14%. This sample is part of a study of read filtering for tumor transcriptome and immune sequencing. Study results and limitations: Compared with RNA-seq, IR-seq gave much higher clonotype depth and reliability.

Material: a population of CD138-negative cells sorted from bone marrow. This receptor was identified in a donor over 35 with multiple myeloma.

The CDR3 DNA follows: TGCGCCAGCAGTGAGACAGGGAATTCGGGGCAGTACTTC. Translation gives CASSETGNSGQYF. The chain employs TRBV10-2 and TRBJ2-7, with a weak D call TRBD1 (6 bases). Per germline, CDR1 WSHSY and CDR2 SAAADI. V lost 2 bases and J lost 9, with 14 bases in between. The CDR3 totals 13 residues.